These 25 T cell receptor beta chains share one sample of origin, sequenced in a study of shared clonotypes between healthy human individuals. TCRdb's table, derived via immunoSEQ multiplex PCR, lists solely in-frame clones and lacks some. The repertoire holds roughly 2.4 million clones, with about 94% as singletons. The sample consisted of naive CD4+ T cells sorted from blood. Subset given: CD45RA+ positively selected. These receptors were collected from a man aged 18 to 35 in good health.

The chain links TRBV7-2 to TRBJ1-3, with TRBD1 matching 7 bases. Trimming at V came to 4 bases and at J to 4 bases, leaving 4 bases not matched to a gene. Germline V CDR1 and CDR2: SGHTA, FQGNSA. There are 14 residues in the CDR3. The CDR3 sequence: CASSSRTGGNTIYF. Here the CDR3 DNA reads TGTGCCAGCAGCTCTCGGACAGGCGGAAACACCATATATTTT.

The chain is built from TRBV6-1 and TRBJ2-3; D is unresolved. The V end was cut by 1 base, the J end by 5 bases, with 13 bases between. This CDR3 comprises 15 residues. Germline values: CDR1 MNHNS, CDR2 SASEGT. The CDR3 sequence is CASSEGGAGEDTQYF. The CDR3 DNA reads TGTGCCAGCAGTGAAGGCGGAGCCGGAGAAGATACGCAGTATTTT.

Comments on this clone: This sample includes further DNA sequences coding for the same CDR3. The V call is TRBV5-1, the J call TRBJ2-2, with D tentatively TRBD2 (5 bases). V shed 4 bases and J shed 6 bases, with 13 bases lying between them. From germline, CDR1 is SGHRS and CDR2 YFSETQ. The CDR3 is 14 amino acids. CDR3 in DNA: TGCGCCAGCAGCCTGGGTCCCGGGGCCGGGGAGCTGTTTTTT. This translates into CASSLGPGAGELFF.

This chain connects TRBV5-1 to TRBJ2-7; maybe TRBD1 (6 bases). The CDR3 spans 15 residues. Germline V gives CDR1 SGHRS, CDR2 YFSETQ. V gave up 3 bases and J gave up 1 base, with 14 bases separating them. CDR3 nucleotide sequence: TGCGCCAGCAGCTCGGACAGCCCGTCGTCCTACGAGCAGTACTTC. It translates to CASSSDSPSSYEQYF.

This chain links TRBV18 with TRBJ2-7; TRBD1 matches at 7 bases. The V gene end was trimmed by 4 bases and the J gene end by 2 bases; junction bases not matched to a gene: 5. Per germline, CDR1 KGHSH and CDR2 LQKENI. The CDR3 is made up of 14 amino acids. CDR3 protein: CASSLQGVPYEQYF. The CDR3 DNA reads as TGTGCCAGCTCACTTCAGGGGGTCCCCTACGAGCAGTACTTC. The full variable domain, completed using reference TRBV18 and TRBJ2-7, is NAGVMQNPRHLVRRRGQEARLRCSPMKGHSHVYWYRQLPEEGLKFMVYLQKENIIDESGMPKERFSAEFPKEGPSILRIQQVVRGDSAAYFCASSLQGVPYEQYFGPGTRLTVT.

This clone is a singleton in its sample. The chain combines TRBV28 with TRBJ2-3; TRBD1 is a possible D gene (8 bases). Trimming shortened V by 5 bases and J by 10 bases, and 16 bases separated the two germline ends. CDR1 and CDR2 from the germline V gene are MDHEN and SYDVKM. CDR3 length: 13 residues. The CDR3, as DNA: TGTGCCAGCAGTGCACAGGGGGGGAAACCGCAGTATTTT. Protein: CASSAQGGKPQYF.

This clone was observed a single time. The rearrangement joins TRBV2 to TRBJ2-1; D is perhaps TRBD2 (6 bases). The CDR3 has 14 residues. The V end was cut by 6 bases, the J end by 3 bases, with 12 bases between. Per the germline V gene, CDR1 is SNHLY and CDR2 is FYNNEI. In nucleotides, the CDR3 is TGTGCCAGCAGCCTTAGCGGCGGCTACAATGAGCAGTTCTTC. As protein: CASSLSGGYNEQFF.

This chain connects TRBV4-2 to TRBJ2-3, with D hard to call. CDR3 size: 12 residues. Germline values: CDR1 LGHNA, CDR2 YNFKEQ. V lost 1 base to trimming and J lost 5 bases, with 4 bases between them. CDR3 region: CASSQARDTQYF. The DNA of the CDR3 is TGTGCCAGCAGCCAAGCGAGAGATACGCAGTATTTT.

V gene TRBV9 combines with J gene TRBJ2-2; no clear D. Germline V gene sequence: CDR1 SGDLS, CDR2 YYNGEE. Trimming left V 3 bases short and J 8 bases short, with 11 bases between. CDR3 size: 13 residues. The CDR3 spells CASSAVQGGELFF. For the CDR3, the DNA is TGTGCCAGCAGCGCGGTGCAAGGGGGGGAGCTGTTTTTT.

CDR3 nucleotides: TGTGCCAGCAGCCTAAGTATTCCGGGACAGGATCTCTCTGGGGCCAACGTCCTGACTTTC. Encoded protein: CASSLSIPGQDLSGANVLTF. The chain joins TRBV9 to TRBJ2-6; 8 nucleotides agree with TRBD1. The germline gives CDR1 SGDLS, CDR2 YYNGEE. This CDR3 comprises 20 residues. Trimming cost V 4 bases and J 0 bases; bases outside gene matches: 15.

The chain couples TRBV2 to TRBJ1-5; D remains ambiguous. Germline V gene sequence: CDR1 SNHLY, CDR2 FYNNEI. V was pared by 6 bases and J by 5 bases, with 11 bases between. The CDR3 totals 13 residues. The CDR3 spells CASSPDTDQPQHF. CDR3 sequence (DNA): TGTGCCAGCAGCCCCGATACGGATCAGCCCCAGCATTTT.

The V call is TRBV11-3, the J call TRBJ2-2; 7 bases match TRBD2. This CDR3 is built from 15 residues. Germline CDR1 SGHNT, CDR2 YENEEA. J lost 10 bases, V lost 5 bases, and 13 bases had no gene match. The CDR3 reads CASSPGGLDSEELFF. CDR3 nucleotide sequence: TGTGCCAGCAGCCCGGGGGGTCTCGATTCGGAGGAGCTGTTTTTT.

The V and J genes are TRBV30 and TRBJ1-3; D uncertain. This CDR3 is 13 amino acids long. Trimming stripped 4 bases from V and 4 bases from J, with 11 bases between. CDR1 is GTSNPN, CDR2 SVGIG, per germline (reference sequence). This CDR3 is CAWNAHSGNTIYF. The DNA of the CDR3 is TGTGCCTGGAATGCTCATTCCGGAAACACCATATATTTT. The variable domain in full, completed from reference TRBV30 and TRBJ1-3, reads SQTIHQWPATLVQPVGSPLSLECTVEGTSNPNLYWYRQAAGRGLQLLFYSVGIGQISSEVPQNLSASRPQDRQFILSSKKLLLSDSGFYLCAWNAHSGNTIYFGEGSWLTVV.

On this clone itself: Other nucleotide sequences from this sample produce the same CDR3. This chain connects TRBV7-9 to TRBJ1-6; no clear D gene. The CDR3 is 12 residues long. The germline V and J ends were trimmed by 1 base and 10 bases, with 5 bases remaining between them. Germline V gene data show CDR1 as SEHNR and CDR2 as FQNEAQ (reference sequence). CDR3 sequence reads: CASSLESSPLHF. The CDR3 DNA reads as TGTGCCAGCAGCTTAGAGAGCTCACCCCTCCACTTT.

The chain joins TRBV27 to TRBJ1-2; D gene unclear. Germline V CDR1 and CDR2: MNHEY, SMNVEV (reference sequence). V lost 6 bases and J lost 2, with 16 bases in between. This CDR3 is built from 15 residues. CDR3 protein: CASSRSQPLNYGYTF. In nucleotides, the CDR3 is TGTGCCAGCAGCCGCAGCCAGCCGCTGAACTATGGCTACACCTTC.

The chain carries TRBV28 and TRBJ1-2, with D unresolved. This CDR3 region has 13 residues. CDR1 and CDR2 from the germline V gene are MDHEN and SYDVKM. V was pared by 7 bases and J by 2 bases, with 11 bases between. CDR3 region: CASTGLGNYGYTF. CDR3 in DNA: TGTGCCAGCACTGGCTTGGGGAACTATGGCTACACCTTC.

The chain couples TRBV6-5 to TRBJ1-2; D is uncertain. The germline V and J ends were trimmed by 2 bases and 1 base, with 8 bases remaining between them. Germline CDR1 is MNHEY and CDR2 is SVGAGI. This CDR3 comprises 14 residues. CDR3 sequence: CASSYNMGNYGYTF. CDR3 nucleotide sequence: TGTGCCAGCAGTTACAATATGGGTAACTATGGCTACACCTTC.

The rearrangement links TRBV7-9 to TRBJ2-7; perhaps TRBD1 as D (6 bases). This CDR3 has 16 residues. Germline CDR1 SEHNR, CDR2 FQNEAQ (reference sequence). V gave up 4 bases and J gave up 0 bases, with 16 bases separating them. The CDR3 protein is CASSSSRGGSSYEQYF. The CDR3 DNA follows: TGTGCCAGCAGCTCGAGTAGAGGGGGTAGCTCCTACGAGCAGTACTTC.

The chain joins TRBV6-1 to TRBJ1-3; 7 nucleotides match TRBD1. V lost 5 bases, J lost 4 bases, and 8 bases stayed unmatched. CDR1 is MNHNS and CDR2 is SASEGT in the germline V gene. The CDR3 sequence is 15 residues long. CDR3 amino acids: CASSTRQGSGNTIYF. Here the CDR3 DNA reads TGTGCCAGCAGTACACGACAGGGATCCGGAAACACCATATATTTT.

The V call is TRBV2, the J call TRBJ1-2; no reliable D call. Germline V lookup: CDR1 SNHLY, CDR2 FYNNEI. The CDR3 extends over 12 amino acids. Trimming cost V 2 bases and J 8 bases, with 9 bases left between them. The CDR3 coding sequence is TGTGCCAGCAGTGAAAGGGTCGGCGGCTACACCTTC. Translating gives CASSERVGGYTF.

The chain recombines TRBV29-1 with TRBJ2-7, with D unclear. The CDR3 consists of 14 residues. V was trimmed by 4 bases and J by 7 bases, leaving 20 bases between them. Germline CDR1 is SQVTM and CDR2 is ANQGSEA. CDR3 region: CSVGARTQMEEQYF. The CDR3 DNA sequence: TGCAGCGTTGGAGCTAGGACGCAAATGGAGGAGCAGTACTTC.

The rearrangement links TRBV5-1 to TRBJ2-5; D unclear. Deletions cut 4 bases from V and 5 bases from J, with 18 bases between. Germline CDR1 SGHRS, CDR2 YFSETQ. There are 15 residues in the CDR3. The CDR3 DNA follows: TGCGCCAGCAGCCCGGCTGAGCCAGGCATCGAGACCCAGTACTTC. It yields the protein CASSPAEPGIETQYF.

The chain has TRBV7-9 and TRBJ2-7; 7 positions agree with TRBD1. Germline-derived CDR1 and CDR2 are SEHNR and FQNEAQ (reference sequence). The V segment lost 4 bases and the J segment 3 bases; nucleotides outside the gene matches: 3. This CDR3 spans 13 amino acids. Written as DNA, the CDR3 is TGTGCCAGCAGCTCGGACAGGTTCTACGAGCAGTACTTC. Its protein product is CASSSDRFYEQYF.

The chain employs TRBV7-6 and TRBJ2-1; perhaps TRBD1 as D (5 bases). The CDR3 totals 16 residues. Trimming took off 5 bases at V and 0 bases at J, with 14 bases between the two ends. CDR1 and CDR2 (germline): SGHVS, FNYEAQ. The CDR3 protein is CASSPLQELSYNEQFF. The CDR3 DNA is TGTGCCAGCAGCCCGCTACAGGAACTCTCCTACAATGAGCAGTTCTTC.

V usage is TRBV6-6 and J usage is TRBJ2-5, with D tentatively TRBD1 (5 bases). Germline V gene lookup returns CDR1 MNHNY and CDR2 SVGAGI (reference sequence). The CDR3 loop spans 13 amino acids. The V gene lost 6 bases and the J gene lost 3 bases, with 11 bases spanning the gap. Here the CDR3 reads CASSPWGEETQYF. CDR3 coding DNA: TGTGCCAGCAGCCCATGGGGCGAAGAGACCCAGTACTTC.